Presented here are 3 T cell receptor beta chains from one specimen sequenced in a study of CD8 T cells in Susac syndrome. Reverse transcription of about 0.5 to 1 ug RNA was performed with random hexamers. TCRdb independently ran MiXCR on the immunoSEQ multiplex PCR reads; one entry per CDR3 protein. The sample gives about 120,000 distinct CDR3 sequences, 92% of which show up once; 0.12% is in the top ten. Sample: CD8+ T cells from PBMCs. Source of these receptors: a human donor in good health.

This sequence joins TRBV5-1 and TRBJ1-5; D gene ambiguous. V lost 4 bases and J 3 bases, leaving 14 bases between the germline ends. Germline lookup yields CDR1 SGHRS and CDR2 YFSETQ. This CDR3 has 15 residues. In DNA, the CDR3 is TGCGCCAGCAGCGTGAGTGGTGGTGACAATCAGCCCCAGCATTTT. It is translated as CASSVSGGDNQPQHF.

DNA of the CDR3: TGTGCCAGCAGGGCCCCCGGTGATTTCATGAACACTGAAGCTTTCTTT. Amino acids: CASRAPGDFMNTEAFF. J is TRBJ1-1 and V is TRBV12-3 or TRBV12-4; unclear D gene. The CDR3 totals 16 residues. V was cut by 6 bases and J by 0 bases, with 17 bases left in between.

J is TRBJ1-2 and V is TRBV30; no firm D call. Germline V gene sequence: CDR1 GTSNPN, CDR2 SVGIG (reference sequence). The CDR3 runs 12 residues. V lost 0 bases, J lost 6 bases, and 8 bases lay in between. The CDR3 coding sequence is TGTGCCTGGAGTGTCTTTCGAGATGGCTACACCTTC. This codes for CAWSVFRDGYTF.